This TCR beta chain comes out of a study of control samples from healthy donors and cancer patients. Libraries were prepared by immunoSEQ multiplex PCR; TCRdb keeps only in-frame clonotypes and omits some of them. The sample lists 69,000 or so clones; 94% were seen once. CDR1 and CDR2 from the germline V gene are SQVTM and ANQGSEA. This CDR3 is 11 amino acids long. Trimming took 8 bases from V and 4 from J, leaving 12 bases between them. V usage is TRBV29-1 and J usage is TRBJ2-7; D is perhaps TRBD2 (5 bases). The specimen sequenced was blood. This clonotype was obtained from a young woman in good health. The CDR3 reads CSSRTEYEQYF. The CDR3 nucleotides read TGCAGCTCTCGGACTGAGTACGAGCAGTACTTC.